Listed below are T cell receptor beta chains from one sample, sequenced in a study of blood T cell repertoires in COVID-19. Method: immunoSEQ multiplex PCR; TCRdb's copy keeps in-frame clones and lacks some. The table includes around 220,000 clones, about 80% detected once. The sample taken for sequencing was peripheral blood. The source is a woman older than 75 with active or convalescent COVID-19. Each CDR3 is given with its conserved first and last residue. The order of the fields is clone size, CDR3 length, J gene, D gene, V gene, CDR3 protein, CDR3 DNA. D genes are given only for firm matches. Clone size, where shown, is once, few, many, or a class for clones that have expanded.

. 15 TRBJ2-1 . TRBV2 CAGTRGAYPYNEQFF TGTGCCGGGACTCGGGGCGCATACCCCTACAATGAGCAGTTCTTC
. 14 TRBJ2-2 . TRBV6-5 CASSYGPNTGELFF TGTGCCAGCAGTTACGGCCCGAACACCGGGGAGCTGTTTTTT
. 15 TRBJ1-2 TRBD1 TRBV2 CASSGDRGSNYGYTF TGTGCCAGCAGTGGGGACAGGGGGTCTAACTATGGCTACACCTTC
. 14 TRBJ1-5 . TRBV28 CASRMGQSNQPQHF TGTGCCAGCAGGATGGGACAATCCAATCAGCCCCAGCATTTT
. 15 TRBJ1-2 TRBD1 TRBV19 CASSPRTGTGNGYTF TGTGCCAGTAGTCCCCGGACCGGGACAGGGAACGGCTACACCTTC
. 16 TRBJ2-1 . TRBV11-2 CASSLDGAGRRNEQFF TGTGCCAGCAGCTTAGATGGGGCGGGACGTCGGAATGAGCAGTTCTTC
. 13 TRBJ2-7 . TRBV5-1 CASREESSYEQYF TGCGCCAGCAGAGAGGAGAGCTCCTACGAGCAGTACTTC
. 15 TRBJ2-3 TRBD2 TRBV29-1 CSVEGLAGVSDTQYF TGCAGCGTTGAAGGCCTAGCGGGAGTCTCAGATACGCAGTATTTT
. 15 TRBJ2-7 TRBD1 TRBV7-2 CASSLRTGDSYEQYF TGTGCCAGCAGCCTAAGGACAGGAGACTCCTACGAGCAGTACTTC
. 14 TRBJ2-7 TRBD1 TRBV7-8 CASSRDSATMLQYF TGTGCCAGCAGCCGGGACAGTGCCACTATGTTGCAGTACTTC
once 14 TRBJ1-2 . TRBV6-4 CASSDLETGYGYTF TGTGCCAGCAGTGACCTGGAGACAGGCTATGGCTACACCTTC
. 11 TRBJ2-1 . TRBV30 CAWRNYPEQFF TGTGCCTGGAGAAACTATCCAGAGCAGTTCTTC
. 16 TRBJ2-1 TRBD1 TRBV25-1 CASSEFRTGVSNEQFF TGTGCCAGCAGTGAATTTAGGACAGGGGTTAGCAATGAGCAGTTCTTC
. 16 TRBJ1-6 . TRBV28 CASRQRSGGYNSPLHF TGTGCCAGCAGACAGCGTTCCGGGGGCTATAATTCACCCCTCCACTTT
. 14 TRBJ1-2 TRBD1 TRBV4-1 CASSHPGTGNGYTF TGCGCCAGCAGCCACCCCGGGACAGGGAATGGCTACACCTTC
. 14 TRBJ2-2 TRBD2 TRBV30 CATRLAGNTGELFF TGTGCCACGAGACTAGCGGGGAACACCGGGGAGCTGTTTTTT
. 12 TRBJ2-1 TRBD1 TRBV5-1 CASSLEGARRFF TGCGCCAGCAGCTTGGAGGGGGCGCGTAGGTTCTTC
. 15 TRBJ2-5 . TRBV9 CASSVSGIGGETQYF TGTGCCAGCAGCGTTTCCGGGATAGGCGGAGAGACCCAGTACTTC
. 13 TRBJ1-1 . TRBV2 CASSEQVNTEAFF TGTGCCAGCAGTGAACAGGTGAACACTGAAGCTTTCTTT